The 16 T cell receptor beta chains below come from one sample, sequenced in a study of cytomegalovirus exposure and HLA in healthy donors. 13 Jbeta primers and 60 Vbeta primers were used for the PCR. TCRdb keeps only in-frame clones here, not all; method: immunoSEQ multiplex PCR. The sample lists around 80,000 clones; 70% to 85% were seen once. Input material: PBMCs. The receptors come from a man in his forties in good health and CMV-seropositive.

This sequence joins TRBV5-1 and TRBJ2-7; TRBD1 matches 9 bases. The trim removed 0 bases at V and 4 bases at J, leaving 8 bases unmatched. From germline, CDR1 is SGHRS and CDR2 YFSETQ. CDR3 length equals 16 residues. CDR3 sequence (DNA): TGCGCCAGCAGCTTGGCCTCCGGGACAGGGATATACGAGCAGTACTTC. Translating it yields CASSLASGTGIYEQYF.

This CDR3 is CASSIGNGGIETQYF. The CDR3 DNA reads as TGTGCCAGTAGTATAGGTAACGGAGGAATAGAGACCCAGTACTTC. The chain uses TRBV19 and TRBJ2-5; TRBD2 might be the D (5 bases). CDR1 is LNHDA, CDR2 SQIVND, per germline (reference sequence). This CDR3 region has 15 residues. The V end lost 1 base, the J end lost 4 bases, and 13 bases lay between the germline ends.

This chain links TRBV7-9 with TRBJ2-3, with 9 bases matching TRBD1. The CDR3 is 19 residues long. J was trimmed by 0 bases and V by 4 bases; bases with no gene match: 14. The germline V gene has CDR1 SEHNR and CDR2 FQNEAQ (reference sequence). The CDR3 loop reads CASSSTGQGIRLSTDTQYF. CDR3 bases: TGTGCCAGCAGCTCCACGGGACAGGGAATTCGGTTGAGCACAGATACGCAGTATTTT.

This clone has more than one count but fewer than ten. The CDR3 nucleotides read TGTGCCAGCAGCCCCCGGACAGGGTTTGGCTACACCTTC. This codes for CASSPRTGFGYTF. The genes are TRBV7-9 and TRBJ1-2, with 8 positions matching TRBD1. The V gene end was trimmed by 5 bases and the J gene end by 7 bases; junction bases not matched to a gene: 6. The CDR3 runs to 13 residues. CDR1 is SEHNR, CDR2 FQNEAQ, per germline (reference sequence).

The chain couples TRBV28 to TRBJ1-2; D possibly corresponds to TRBD1 (6 bases). Trimming cost V 4 bases and J 1 base, with 13 bases left between them. The CDR3 sequence is 15 residues long. CDR1 is MDHEN and CDR2 is SYDVKM in the germline V gene. DNA for the CDR3: TGTGCCAGCAGTTGGGGGGGGGCGAGTAACTATGGCTACACCTTC. Protein sequence: CASSWGGASNYGYTF.

CDR3: CASSQGASGANVLTF. The DNA of the CDR3 is TGCGCCAGCAGCCAAGGCGCCTCTGGGGCCAACGTCCTGACTTTC. This chain links TRBV4-3 with TRBJ2-6; D unclear. This CDR3 spans 15 amino acids. Trimming pared 1 base from V and 0 bases from J, leaving 4 bases between. The germline gives CDR1 LGHNA, CDR2 YSLEER.

The chain uses TRBV5-1 and TRBJ2-3; TRBD2 matches at 10 bases. With 4 bases clipped from V and 1 base from J, the junction kept 6 bases outside the gene matches. Germline V CDR1 and CDR2: SGHRS, YFSETQ. The CDR3 length is 16 residues. Written as DNA, the CDR3 is TGCGCCAGCAGCACCAGGAGCGGGAGGGGCACAGATACGCAGTATTTT. This sequence encodes CASSTRSGRGTDTQYF.

The table lists this clone with a count of one. The chain couples TRBV7-9 to TRBJ1-2; D uncertain. This CDR3 region has 13 residues. V gave up 2 bases and J gave up 8 bases, with 12 bases separating them. CDR1 is SEHNR and CDR2 is FQNEAQ in the germline V gene (reference sequence). In nucleotides, the CDR3 is TGTGCCAGCAGCTTAAGCGATAGGTTGGGCTACACCTTC. Translated, it gives CASSLSDRLGYTF.

The chain has TRBV2 and TRBJ1-5, with 7 bases that match TRBD1. V lost 6 bases, J lost 0 bases, and 5 bases stayed unmatched. This CDR3 has 15 amino acids. Looked up from germline, CDR1 is SNHLY and CDR2 is FYNNEI. CDR3 DNA: TGTGCCAGCAGACTGGGACAGTATAGCAATCAGCCCCAGCATTTT. Its translation is CASRLGQYSNQPQHF.

V is TRBV19 and J is TRBJ2-7; 9 bases line up with TRBD1. This CDR3 region has 13 residues. Per germline, CDR1 LNHDA and CDR2 SQIVND (reference sequence). V lost 8 bases to trimming and J lost 3 bases; unmatched junction nucleotides: 5. The CDR3 loop is CASGLGQGYEQYF. For the CDR3, the DNA is TGTGCCAGTGGCTTGGGACAGGGCTACGAGCAGTACTTC.

This chain links TRBV11-2 with TRBJ2-7; perhaps TRBD1 as D (6 bases). The CDR3 consists of 15 residues. CDR1 is SGHAT and CDR2 is FQNNGV in the germline V gene. Trimming stripped 0 bases from V and 0 bases from J, with 9 bases between. In DNA form, the CDR3 reads TGTGCCAGCAGCTTAGACAGGGGTTCCTCCTACGAGCAGTACTTC. This sequence encodes CASSLDRGSSYEQYF.

The chain uses TRBV19 and TRBJ2-7; D is perhaps TRBD1 (5 bases). This CDR3 comprises 15 residues. Per germline, CDR1 LNHDA and CDR2 SQIVND (reference sequence). Trimming stripped 5 bases from V and 2 bases from J, with 16 bases between. This chain's CDR3 is CASSPRQGGTYEQYF. CDR3 coding DNA: TGTGCCAGTAGTCCTCGCCAGGGTGGGACCTACGAGCAGTACTTC.

The V call is TRBV7-9, the J call TRBJ2-2; TRBD2 agrees at 8 bases. V lost 4 bases and J lost 3; bases outside the gene matches: 4. Germline V gene sequence: CDR1 SEHNR, CDR2 FQNEAQ (reference sequence). This CDR3 has 15 residues. In DNA, the CDR3 is TGTGCCAGCAGCTCGGGAGGGCGGGACACCGGGGAGCTGTTTTTT. This gives the protein CASSSGGRDTGELFF.

This clone showed up just a few times. The CDR3 DNA sequence: TGTGCCAGCAGATCGGAAGGGGGATCGAACACTGAAGCTTTCTTT. Translated: CASRSEGGSNTEAFF. The rearrangement links TRBV2 to TRBJ1-1; tentatively, D is TRBD1 (6 bases). In germline, CDR1 is SNHLY, CDR2 FYNNEI. The V end lost 6 bases, the J end lost 1 base, and 15 bases lay between the germline ends. This CDR3 has 15 amino acids. Full variable domain (rest looked up from reference TRBV2 and TRBJ1-1): EPEVTQTPSHQVTQMGQEVILRCVPISNHLYFYWYRQILGQKVEFLVSFYNNEISEKSEIFDDQFSVERPDGSNFTLKIRSTKLEDSAMYFCASRSEGGSNTEAFFGQGTRLTVV.

The rearrangement uses TRBV27 and TRBJ1-4; TRBD1 is a possible D gene (6 bases). V shed 2 bases and J shed 1 base, with 26 bases lying between them. CDR1 MNHEY and CDR2 SMNVEV come from the germline V gene (reference sequence). This CDR3 contains 21 residues. CDR3 DNA sequence: TGTGCCAGCAGTTTAGTTCCGGGCCTAGGCCCTCGAGGGGGAACTAATGAAAAACTGTTTTTT. It is translated as CASSLVPGLGPRGGTNEKLFF.

Comments on this clone: A read error may account for a junction end that differs from germline. For the CDR3, the DNA is TGTGCCACCTGTCGCTCTGTGGGGGGGCCCCCTTACTTT. Translated: CATCRSVGGPPYF. The chain has TRBV6-1 and TRBJ1-1, with a possible D match to TRBD1 (6 bases). Germline lookup yields CDR1 MNHNS and CDR2 SASEGT. CDR3 length: 13 amino acids.